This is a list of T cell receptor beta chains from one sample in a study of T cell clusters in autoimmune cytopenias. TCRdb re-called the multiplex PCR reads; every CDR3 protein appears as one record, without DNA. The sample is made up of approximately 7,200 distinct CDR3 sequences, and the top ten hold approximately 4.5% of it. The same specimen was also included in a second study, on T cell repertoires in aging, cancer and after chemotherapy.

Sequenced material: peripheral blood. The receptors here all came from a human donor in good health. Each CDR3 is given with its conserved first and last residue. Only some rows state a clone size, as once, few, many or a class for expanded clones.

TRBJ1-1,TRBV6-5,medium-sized,CATLGGGDTEAFF
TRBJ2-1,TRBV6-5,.,CASSYSGPTGRNEQFF
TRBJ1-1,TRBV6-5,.,CASSSGPLDTEAFF
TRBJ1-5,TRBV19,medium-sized,CASTLGGGIGNQPQHF
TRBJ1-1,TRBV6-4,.,CASSGVNTEAFF
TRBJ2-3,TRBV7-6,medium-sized,CASSSTGSNTDTQYF
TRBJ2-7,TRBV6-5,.,CASRTSASSYEQYF
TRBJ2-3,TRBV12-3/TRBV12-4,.,CASGRARADTQYF
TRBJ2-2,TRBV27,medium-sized,CASSLLRTGTGELFF
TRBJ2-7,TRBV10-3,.,CAISDSGRGLGEQYF
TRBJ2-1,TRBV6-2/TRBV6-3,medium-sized,CASNIHSGAFNEQFF
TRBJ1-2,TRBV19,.,CASQLGARSSWGYGYTF
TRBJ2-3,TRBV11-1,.,CASSSRQGPSTDTQYF
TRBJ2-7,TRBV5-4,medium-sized,CASSRPTGAHEQYF
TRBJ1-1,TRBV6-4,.,CASSDPTEGTEAFF
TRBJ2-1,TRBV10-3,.,CATLQGDEQFF
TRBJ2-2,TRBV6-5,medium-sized,CASGLNSGELFF
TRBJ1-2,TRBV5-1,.,CASSSGNRVINGYTF
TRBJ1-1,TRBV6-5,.,CATWDLPGTEAFF
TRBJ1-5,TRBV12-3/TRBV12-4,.,CASSPNPAGGWQPQHF
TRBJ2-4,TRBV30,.,CAWSGQEGVRAKNIQYF
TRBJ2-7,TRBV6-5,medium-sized,CASSTGRSGMYEQYF
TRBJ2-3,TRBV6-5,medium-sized,CASSKTSGSGGDTQYF
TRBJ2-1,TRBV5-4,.,CASTLGIAGNEQFF
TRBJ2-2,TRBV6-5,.,CASSASLVNTGELFF
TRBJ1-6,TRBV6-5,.,CASDWTGNSPLHF
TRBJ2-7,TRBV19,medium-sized,CASSKWSGRVYEQYF
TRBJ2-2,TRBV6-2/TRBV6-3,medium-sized,CASSYSMDGTNTGELFF
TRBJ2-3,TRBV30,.,CAWSGTSQDTQYF
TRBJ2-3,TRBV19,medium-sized,CAAAARRSDTQYF
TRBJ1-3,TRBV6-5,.,CASSYSPDSGNTIYF
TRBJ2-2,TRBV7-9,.,CASNPPGGLGTGELFF
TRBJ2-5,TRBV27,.,CASSPSGNPQETQYF
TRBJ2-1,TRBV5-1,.,CASSLEVGTYNEQFF
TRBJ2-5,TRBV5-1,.,CASSVTSVMETQYF
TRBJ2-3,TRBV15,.,CATSSPPTDTQYF
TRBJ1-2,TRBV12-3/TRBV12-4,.,CASRPASYGYTF
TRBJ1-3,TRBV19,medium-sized,CATQYGSGNTIYF
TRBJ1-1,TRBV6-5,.,CASSLGQNTEAFF
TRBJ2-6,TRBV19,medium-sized,CASSSGWGANVLTF
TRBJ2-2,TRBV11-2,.,CASSLGGRANTGELFF
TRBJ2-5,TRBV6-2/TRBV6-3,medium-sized,CASSYRASRHQETQYF
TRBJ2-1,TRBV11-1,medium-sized,CASSLQGSYNEQFF